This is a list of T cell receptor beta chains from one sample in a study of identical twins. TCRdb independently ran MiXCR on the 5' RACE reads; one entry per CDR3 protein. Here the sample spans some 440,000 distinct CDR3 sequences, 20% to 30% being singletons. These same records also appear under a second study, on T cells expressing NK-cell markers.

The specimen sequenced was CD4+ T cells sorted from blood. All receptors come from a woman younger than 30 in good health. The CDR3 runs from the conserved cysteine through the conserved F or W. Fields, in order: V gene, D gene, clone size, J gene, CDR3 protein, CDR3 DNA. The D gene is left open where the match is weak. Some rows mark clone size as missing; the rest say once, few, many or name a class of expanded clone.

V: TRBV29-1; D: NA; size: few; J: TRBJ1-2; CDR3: CSVGPTGSYGYTF; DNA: TGCAGCGTAGGACCGACGGGTAGCTATGGCTACACCTTC
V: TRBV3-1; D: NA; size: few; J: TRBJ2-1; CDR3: CASSQMGPGNEQFF; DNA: TGTGCCAGCAGCCAGATGGGACCCGGGAATGAGCAGTTCTTC
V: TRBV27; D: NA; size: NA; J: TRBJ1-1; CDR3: CASSSWGAEAFF; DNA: TGTGCCAGCAGCTCATGGGGGGCTGAAGCTTTCTTT
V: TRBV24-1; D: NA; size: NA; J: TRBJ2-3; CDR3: CATSDGYSGTDTQYF; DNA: TGTGCCACCAGTGATGGCTACTCTGGCACAGATACGCAGTATTTT
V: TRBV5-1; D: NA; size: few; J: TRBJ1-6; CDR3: CASSFGAPSSPLHF; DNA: TGCGCCAGCAGCTTCGGGGCGCCTAGTTCACCCCTCCACTTT
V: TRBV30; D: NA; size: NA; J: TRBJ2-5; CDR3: CAWNMRSFQETQYF; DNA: TGTGCCTGGAATATGAGGAGCTTTCAAGAGACCCAGTACTTC
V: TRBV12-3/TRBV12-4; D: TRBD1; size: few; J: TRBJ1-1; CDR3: CASSAGTGLGAFF; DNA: TGTGCCAGCAGTGCCGGGACAGGGCTAGGAGCTTTCTTT
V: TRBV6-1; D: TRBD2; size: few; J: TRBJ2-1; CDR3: CASVASGYNEQFF; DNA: TGTGCCAGCGTAGCTAGCGGCTACAATGAGCAGTTCTTC
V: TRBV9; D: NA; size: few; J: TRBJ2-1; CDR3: CASSVDGGNEQFF; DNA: TGTGCCAGCAGCGTTGACGGAGGTAATGAGCAGTTCTTC
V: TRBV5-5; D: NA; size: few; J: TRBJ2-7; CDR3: CASSRGGKPYEQYF; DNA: TGTGCCAGCAGCCGAGGCGGCAAGCCCTACGAGCAGTACTTC
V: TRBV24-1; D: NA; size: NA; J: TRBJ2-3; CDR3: CATSSGTDTQYF; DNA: TGTGCCACCAGTAGCGGGACAGATACGCAGTATTTT
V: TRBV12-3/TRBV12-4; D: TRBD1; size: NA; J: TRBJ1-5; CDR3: CASSSRQGVNQPQHF; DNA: TGTGCCAGCAGTTCCCGACAGGGGGTCAATCAGCCCCAGCATTTT